The source of this T cell receptor (beta chain) is a study of blood T cell repertoires in COVID-19. The CDR3 sequence is 15 residues long. V was clipped by 6 bases and J by 0 bases, with 15 bases between them. This clone came up once. Generated by immunoSEQ multiplex PCR, the TCRdb table keeps only in-frame clones and is missing some. This sample has fewer than 150,000 clones, with about 87% found just once. The source of this sequence is a woman aged 60 to 75 with acute or convalescent COVID-19. Sequenced material: peripheral blood. The chain is built from TRBV23-1 and TRBJ2-7, with D perhaps matching TRBD1 (6 bases). TRBV23-1 is marked as an open reading frame, function uncertain. For the CDR3, the DNA is TGCGCCAGCAGACTGACAGGATTTCTCTCCTACGAGCAGTACGTC. Protein product: CASRLTGFLSYEQYV.